Here is one T cell receptor (beta chain) with its context. This sample stems from a study of blood T cell repertoires in COVID-19. For the study at large: PBMCs, B-cell-depleted T cells, or T cells provided the cDNA or gDNA that made up the material.

Some clones are missing from TCRdb's copy, which holds only in-frame ones; the method was immunoSEQ multiplex PCR. The sample shows hundreds of thousands of clones, roughly 90% of them seen only once. CDR1 is LGHDT and CDR2 is YNNKEL in the germline V gene (reference sequence). V lost 4 bases and J lost 7, with 17 bases in between. The CDR3 has 15 residues. Source material: peripheral blood. The sequence was collected from a man aged 60 to 69 who had recovered from COVID-19. The chain employs TRBV3-1 (or the pseudogene TRBV3-2) and TRBJ1-5; possible D gene TRBD1, 6 bases. This chain's CDR3 is CASSREGGSSQPQHF. For the CDR3, the DNA is TGTGCCAGCAGCCGTGAAGGGGGTAGTAGCCAGCCCCAGCATTTT.